These 27 T cell receptor beta chains share one sample of origin, sequenced in a study of T cells in Graves' hyperthyroidism and ophthalmopathy (dated by TCRdb to the late 2010s). Library method: multiplex PCR. For sequencing, an Illumina HiSeq 2000 was employed. The TCR beta CDR3 regions were amplified from the RNA transcripts. A first-round RT-PCR of the TCR CDR3 used the HTBI primer set with the Qiagen OneStep RT-PCR kit. The raw public data were reprocessed by TCRdb itself: fastp quality trimming at Q25, MiXCR clonotype calling, in-frame beta chains only. Identical CDR3 protein sequences are pooled into one entry, listed with their most common genes and DNA. The sample table holds around 290,000 distinct CDR3 sequences, of which approximately 12% were seen once. 7.8% of the sample lies in the top ten. Sequenced input: blood. These TCRs come from a woman aged 25-40 years with Graves' hyperthyroidism that later progressed to Graves' ophthalmopathy.

This clonotype was detected many times. The chain is built from TRBV28 and TRBJ2-1; D is uncertain. V lost 4 bases and J 4 bases, leaving 17 bases between the germline ends. This CDR3 has 16 residues. CDR1 is MDHEN, CDR2 SYDVKM, per germline. Written as DNA, the CDR3 is TGTGCCAGCAGTTCTTTGACCGAGGTGGGGTACAATGAGCAGTTCTTC. Translated: CASSSLTEVGYNEQFF.

This CDR3 reads CASSWLAGGMLVDTQYF. The DNA for the CDR3 is TGTGCCAGCAGCTGGTTAGCGGGAGGGATGTTGGTAGATACGCAGTATTTT. V and J are TRBV5-4 and TRBJ2-3; 11 bases map to TRBD2. The CDR3 covers 17 residues. The ends lost 3 bases at V and 5 bases at J; junction bases unmatched: 11. CDR1 is SGHNT, CDR2 YYREEE, per germline (reference sequence). The variable domain in full, with the rest retrieved from reference TRBV5-4 and TRBJ2-3, is ETGVTQSPTHLIKTRGQQVTLRCSSQSGHNTVSWYQQALGQGPQFIFQYYREEENGRGNFPPRFSGLQFPNYSSELNVNALELDDSALYLCASSWLAGGMLVDTQYFGPGTRLTVL.

In this sample, this clonotype turned up many times. For the CDR3, the DNA is TGTGCCAGCAGCCAAAGCTGGAATGAGCAGTTCTTC. It translates to CASSQSWNEQFF. This sequence joins TRBV14 and TRBJ2-1; D not resolved. The germline V gene encodes CDR1 SGHDN and CDR2 FVKESK. Trimming stripped 2 bases from V and 7 bases from J, with 6 bases between. CDR3 size: 12 residues.

In its sample, this clonotype was seen many times. V gene TRBV9 combines with J gene TRBJ2-5, with D tentatively TRBD2 (6 bases). Germline CDR1 is SGDLS and CDR2 is YYNGEE. The CDR3 contains 14 residues. Trimming removed 3 bases at V and 2 bases at J, with 11 bases between. The CDR3 coding sequence is TGTGCCAGCAGCGGTAGCGGTAAGCAAGAGACCCAGTACTTC. Encoded protein: CASSGSGKQETQYF. Based on the CDR3 plus reference TRBV9 and TRBJ2-5, the full variable domain is DSGVTQTPKHLITATGQRVTLRCSPRSGDLSVYWYQQSLDQGLQFLIQYYNGEERAKGNILERFSAQQFPDLHSELNLSSLELGDSALYFCASSGSGKQETQYFGPGTRLLVL.

This clonotype has at least ten counts. V is TRBV18 and J is TRBJ2-1; TRBD2 agrees at 7 bases. The trim removed 0 bases at V and 5 bases at J, leaving 10 bases unmatched. The V gene's germline CDR1 is KGHSH and CDR2 LQKENI. The CDR3 is 17 amino acids. The CDR3 reads CASSPPLVQRDDNEQFF. CDR3 bases: TGTGCCAGCTCACCACCTCTCGTGCAGCGGGATGACAATGAGCAGTTCTTC.

This clonotype was observed at least ten times. In nucleotides, the CDR3 is TGCGCCAGCAGCCAAGGGCGGCGCATGGGGTCGACCGGGGAGCTGTTTTTT. Protein: CASSQGRRMGSTGELFF. The gene calls are TRBV4-3 and TRBJ2-2; no clear D. CDR1 and CDR2 from the germline V gene are LGHNA and YSLEER. V shed 1 base and J shed 5 bases, with 17 bases lying between them. The CDR3 contains 17 residues.

This clonotype came up many times. The chain is built from TRBV11-3 and TRBJ1-5; D call uncertain. V lost 7 bases, J lost 5 bases, and 12 bases lay in between. The CDR3 has 13 residues. Germline CDR1 and CDR2: SGHNT and YENEEA. The CDR3 sequence: CASTGGFDQPQHF. CDR3 DNA: TGTGCCAGCACCGGCGGGTTTGATCAGCCCCAGCATTTT.

This clonotype has ten or more counts. This rearrangement joins TRBV28 to TRBJ2-3, with no clear D. CDR3 length: 13 residues. Germline CDR1 reads MDHEN; CDR2 reads SYDVKM. Trimming stripped 1 base from V and 4 bases from J, with 6 bases between. CDR3 bases: TGTGCCAGCAGTTTATCCGGTTCAGATACGCAGTATTTT. It is translated as CASSLSGSDTQYF. Full variable domain (missing parts from reference TRBV28 and TRBJ2-3): DVKVTQSSRYLVKRTGEKVFLECVQDMDHENMFWYRQDPGLGLRLIYFSYDVKMKEKGDIPEGYSVSREKKERFSLILESASTNQTSMYLCASSLSGSDTQYFGPGTRLTVL.

This clonotype was recorded at least ten times. The chain recombines TRBV6-2 or TRBV6-3 with TRBJ1-5, with D hard to call. CDR3 length: 11 amino acids. Deletions cut 6 bases from V and 11 bases from J, with 11 bases between. Germline CDR1 and CDR2: MNHEY and SVGEGT. The CDR3: CASSSIGAQHF. The CDR3 DNA follows: TGTGCCAGCAGCTCCATAGGAGCCCAGCATTTT.

There are a few counts of this clonotype. The chain recombines TRBV4-3 with TRBJ1-1; D is ambiguous. This CDR3 spans 11 amino acids. Trimming removed 2 bases at V and 12 bases at J, with 10 bases between. Germline loops: CDR1 LGHNA, CDR2 YSLEER. The CDR3 protein is CASSQNAETFF. DNA for the CDR3: TGCGCCAGCAGCCAAAACGCCGAGACTTTCTTT.

In this sample, this clonotype turned up many times. The chain joins TRBV9 to TRBJ1-5; D is perhaps TRBD1 (6 bases). The CDR3 is 14 residues long. Germline CDR1 SGDLS, CDR2 YYNGEE. The V and J ends lost 4 bases and 4 bases respectively, with 12 bases between them. For the CDR3, the DNA is TGTGCCAGCAGCCTGGGGGGCGCTAATCAGCCCCAGCATTTT. The encoded protein is CASSLGGANQPQHF.

This chain joins TRBV6-1 and TRBJ2-2; 7 positions match TRBD1. The junction had 8 bases not matched to a gene; V was cut back by 6 bases and J by 1 base. Germline-derived CDR1 and CDR2 are MNHNS and SASEGT. The CDR3 is 16 residues long. This chain's CDR3 is CASSLQGLRNTGELFF. DNA of the CDR3: TGTGCCAGCAGCCTACAGGGGCTTCGGAACACCGGGGAGCTGTTTTTT.

This clonotype was counted ten times or more. The chain joins TRBV12-3 or TRBV12-4 to TRBJ2-5; TRBD1 agrees at 9 bases. The V and J ends lost 4 bases and 5 bases, in that order; junction bases with no gene match: 11. The CDR3 is 16 residues long. CDR3 loop: CASSYRRDRDSETQYF. The CDR3 coding sequence is TGTGCCAGCAGTTATCGAAGGGACAGGGACAGTGAGACCCAGTACTTC.

This clonotype was recorded many times. The chain uses TRBV5-6 and TRBJ1-5, with 7 positions matching TRBD1. Germline CDR1 reads SGHDT; CDR2 reads YYEEEE. The CDR3 consists of 14 residues. With 3 bases clipped from V and 8 bases from J, the junction kept 8 bases outside the gene matches. This chain's CDR3 is CASSSTGLFEPQHF. The CDR3 DNA sequence: TGTGCCAGCAGCTCGACAGGGTTATTTGAGCCCCAGCATTTT.

Note on this clonotype: A much larger clone lies a single base off, so this may be a read error. The rearrangement uses TRBV28 and TRBJ1-5; possibly TRBD1 for D (5 bases). V lost 4 bases, J lost 5 bases, and 15 bases lay in between. The CDR3 contains 15 residues. Per the germline V gene, CDR1 is MDHEN and CDR2 is SYDVKM. CDR3 amino acids: CASSSQGTVDQPQHF. In nucleotides, the CDR3 is TGTGCCAGCAGTTCTCAAGGGACTGTGGATCAGCCCCAGCATTTT.

This chain links TRBV7-9 with TRBJ1-1; the D gene is possibly TRBD1 (5 bases). The CDR3 is made up of 13 amino acids. The germline V gene has CDR1 SEHNR and CDR2 FQNEAQ (reference sequence). Between the trimmed V and J ends, which lost 5 bases and 6 bases, there was a span of 13 bases. CDR3 DNA: TGTGCCAGCAGCCCCCCCGGGGGGTCTGAAGCTTTCTTT. Translation gives CASSPPGGSEAFF.

In this sample, this clonotype turned up many times. The chain carries TRBV15 and TRBJ1-4; D is ambiguous. Trimming took 8 bases from V and 0 from J, leaving 10 bases between them. CDR3 length equals 14 residues. Germline CDR1 reads LNHNV; CDR2 reads YYDKDF (reference sequence). The chain's CDR3 is CATLGRATNEKLFF. As DNA, the CDR3 is TGTGCCACCCTGGGCCGTGCAACTAATGAAAAACTGTTTTTT.

This clonotype was picked up a small number of times. This clone may be a read error of a much larger clone one base away. J is TRBJ2-3 and V is TRBV7-8; unclear D gene. This CDR3 is built from 14 residues. From germline, CDR1 is SGHVS and CDR2 FQNEAQ. In DNA, the CDR3 is TGTGTCAGCAGCCATAGACACACCACAGATACGCAGTATTTT. This translates into CVSSHRHTTDTQYF. Full variable domain (missing parts from reference TRBV7-8 and TRBJ2-3): GAGVSQSPRYKVAKRGQDVALRCDPISGHVSLFWYQQALGQGPEFLTYFQNEAQLDKSGLPSDRFFAERPEGSVSTLKIQRTQQEDSAVYLCVSSHRHTTDTQYFGPGTRLTVL.

This clonotype occurred many times. The J gene is TRBJ2-1, the V gene TRBV18; 7 nucleotides match TRBD2. In germline, CDR1 is KGHSH, CDR2 LQKENI. V was pared by 2 bases and J by 2 bases, with 12 bases of the junction left unmatched. The CDR3 covers 18 residues. The DNA of the CDR3 is TGTGCCAGCTCACCAAAGTCCGAGCGGGAACACCCCTACAATGAGCAGTTCTTC. It encodes CASSPKSEREHPYNEQFF.

V usage is TRBV30 and J usage is TRBJ1-4, with D perhaps TRBD1 (6 bases). With 3 bases removed from V and 4 bases from J, the gap between germline ends came to 12 bases. From germline, CDR1 is GTSNPN and CDR2 SVGIG (reference sequence). The CDR3 is 14 amino acids. The CDR3 DNA is TGTGCCTGGAGCAGGGGTTTACTTAATGAAAAACTGTTTTTT. Encoded protein: CAWSRGLLNEKLFF.

This chain links TRBV19 with TRBJ2-1, with a weak D call TRBD1 (6 bases). CDR1 is LNHDA and CDR2 is SQIVND in the germline V gene (reference sequence). The CDR3 is 15 amino acids. Trimming removed 5 bases at V and 0 bases at J, with 11 bases between. The CDR3 loop is CASSVDRISYNEQFF. DNA for the CDR3: TGTGCCAGTAGTGTCGACAGGATCTCCTACAATGAGCAGTTCTTC. Full variable domain (missing parts from reference TRBV19 and TRBJ2-1): DGGITQSPKYLFRKEGQNVTLSCEQNLNHDAMYWYRQDPGQGLRLIYYSQIVNDFQKGDIAEGYSVSREKKESFPLTVTSAQKNPTAFYLCASSVDRISYNEQFFGPGTRLTVL.

This clonotype was seen ten or more times. The gene calls are TRBV20-1 and TRBJ2-1; D tentatively fits TRBD1 or TRBD2 (5 bases each). The V gene's germline CDR1 is DFQATT and CDR2 SNEGSKA (reference sequence). Trimming took 3 bases from V and 10 from J, leaving 16 bases between them. This CDR3 has 13 amino acids. CDR3 DNA: TGCAGTGCTAGCGGGGCCCGCGCCAGCGAGCAGTTCTTC. Translation: CSASGARASEQFF.

This clonotype has at least ten counts. The V and J genes are TRBV6-2 or TRBV6-3 and TRBJ2-4, with 7 bases aligning to TRBD1. The germline V gene encodes CDR1 MNHEY and CDR2 SVGEGT. This CDR3 contains 18 residues. Unmatched junction bases numbered 14, after V lost 6 bases and J lost 0 bases. CDR3 coding DNA: TGTGCCAGCAGACAAACCGGGACAGTTAAACTAGCCAAAAACATTCAGTACTTC. Translating gives CASRQTGTVKLAKNIQYF.

This chain joins TRBV6-2 or TRBV6-3 and TRBJ1-6; 7 bases are shared with TRBD1. V lost 7 bases and J lost 10; bases outside the gene matches: 7. The CDR3 sequence is 13 residues long. Germline values: CDR1 MNHEY, CDR2 SVGEGT. CDR3 sequence: CASTEQGRSPLHF. In nucleotides, the CDR3 is TGTGCCAGCACCGAACAGGGGAGGTCACCCCTCCACTTT.

This clonotype came up many times. V gene TRBV6-1 combines with J gene TRBJ1-1, with 9 bases fitting TRBD1. The V gene's germline CDR1 is MNHNS and CDR2 SASEGT. The CDR3 contains 17 residues. After removal of 5 bases from V and 3 bases from J, the junction contained 13 bases not matched to a gene. The CDR3 region is CASSRRDRAQLDTEAFF. CDR3 sequence (DNA): TGTGCCAGCAGTCGACGGGACAGGGCCCAACTAGACACTGAAGCTTTCTTT.

This clonotype was detected a few times. This chain connects TRBV29-1 to TRBJ2-2; TRBD1 matches at 7 bases. Germline V gives CDR1 SQVTM, CDR2 ANQGSEA. The CDR3 loop spans 15 amino acids. V shed 4 bases, J shed 6 bases, and the junction held 11 bases outside the gene matches. CDR3 bases: TGCAGCGTTGTGGGGGTAACAGGGGTAGCCGGGGAGCTGTTTTTT. It translates to CSVVGVTGVAGELFF.

In its sample, this clonotype was seen many times. The CDR3 bases are TGTGCCAGCAGCTTAGATGGTGTCGGGGACCCAAACACCGGGGAGCTGTTTTTT. Translating it yields CASSLDGVGDPNTGELFF. The chain joins TRBV11-3 to TRBJ2-2; tentatively, D is TRBD1 or TRBD2 (5 bases each). The CDR3 is 18 residues long. Germline assignment: CDR1 SGHNT and CDR2 YENEEA. V lost 0 bases, J lost 2 bases, and 16 bases lay in between.